These T cell receptor beta chains were read from a single sample in a study of T cell repertoires in cytomegalovirus infection. MiXCR, run by TCRdb on the reads, gives a single entry per CDR3 protein. The sample gives some 800,000 distinct CDR3 sequences, 25% to 30% of which show up once; around 12% is in the top ten. These receptors have no identified antigens. Sequenced here: cultured CD8+ T cells from PBMCs, sampled from culture after CMV antigen stimulation. These receptors were taken from a human donor in good health (CMV status not recorded). Some clones in this sample may be carry-over from other donors' samples. Each CDR3 is given with its conserved first and last residue. A D gene is named only where the DNA matches it firmly. The size field is filled for only some rows; it gives once, few, many or a size class.

.	.	TRBJ2-3	TRBV12-3/TRBV12-4	CASSTLAGGPLTDTQYF	TGTGCCAGCAGTACTCTAGCCGGGGGGCCCCTCACAGATACGCAGTATTTT
.	.	TRBJ2-1	TRBV6-1	CASSFRLDAYNEQFF	TGTGCCAGCAGTTTCAGACTGGATGCCTACAATGAGCAGTTCTTC
few	.	TRBJ1-5	TRBV27	CASSLLAGDQPQHF	TGTGCCAGCAGTTTACTCGCAGGGGATCAGCCCCAGCATTTT
.	TRBD1	TRBJ2-7	TRBV12-5	CASGTPGTVSYEQYF	TGTGCTAGTGGCACCCCGGGGACAGTCTCTTACGAGCAGTACTTC
medium-sized	.	TRBJ2-7	TRBV2	CASIILVTETYEQYF	TGTGCCAGCATTATCCTGGTGACCGAGACCTACGAGCAGTACTTC
.	TRBD1	TRBJ1-1	TRBV5-5	CASSSAQGVQAFF	TGTGCCAGCAGCTCGGCCCAGGGGGTACAAGCTTTCTTT
.	.	TRBJ2-3	TRBV6-8	CASTMTGADTQYF	TGTGCCAGCACTATGACGGGGGCAGATACGCAGTATTTT
.	.	TRBJ2-2	TRBV19	CASSIYGGDFTGELFF	TGTGCCAGTAGTATATATGGAGGGGACTTCACCGGGGAGCTGTTTTTT
.	.	TRBJ1-1	TRBV6-1	CASSEVEGLNTEAFF	TGTGCCAGCAGTGAAGTTGAGGGTCTGAACACTGAAGCTTTCTTT
.	.	TRBJ1-6	TRBV5-6	CASSLQGFTYNSPLHF	TGTGCCAGCAGCCTACAAGGATTTACCTATAATTCACCCCTCCACTTT
many	TRBD1	TRBJ2-2	TRBV11-2	CASSWDSFTPPNTGELFF	TGTGCCAGCAGCTGGGACAGTTTCACCCCTCCGAACACCGGGGAGCTGTTTTTT
.	.	TRBJ2-7	TRBV7-9	CASSPPTVSYEQYF	TGTGCCAGCAGCCCCCCGACGGTCTCCTACGAGCAGTACTTC
few	.	TRBJ1-1	TRBV19	CASSTYLNTEAFF	TGTGCCAGTTCGACGTACCTGAACACTGAAGCTTTCTTT
.	.	TRBJ2-3	TRBV19	CASSSTGQSTDTQYF	TGTGCCAGTTCTTCCACCGGGCAGAGCACAGATACGCAGTATTTT
few	TRBD2	TRBJ2-5	TRBV12-3/TRBV12-4	CASSFRAWTSGEETQYF	TGTGCCAGCAGTTTTCGGGCCTGGACTAGCGGGGAGGAGACCCAGTACTTC
.	TRBD1	TRBJ2-5	TRBV2	CASTWTGGLETQYF	TGTGCCAGCACCTGGACAGGGGGCTTGGAGACCCAGTACTTC
few	.	TRBJ2-7	TRBV20-1	CSARLQLGTLGFYEQYF	TGCAGTGCTAGACTTCAGCTAGGCACTCTAGGATTCTACGAGCAGTACTTC
many	.	TRBJ2-5	TRBV28	CASSFEAWAVTWETQYF	TGTGCCAGCAGTTTCGAGGCTTGGGCCGTGACATGGGAGACCCAGTACTTC
few	.	TRBJ2-6	TRBV7-9	CASSEGTGANVLTF	TGTGCCAGCAGTGAAGGGACCGGGGCCAACGTCCTGACTTTC
.	.	TRBJ1-6	TRBV19	CASGYNSPLHF	TGTGCCAGTGGCTATAATTCACCCCTCCACTTT
.	TRBD2	TRBJ2-2	TRBV7-9	CASSQTSDTGELFF	TGTGCCAGCAGTCAGACTAGCGACACCGGGGAGCTGTTTTTT
few	.	TRBJ2-3	TRBV7-9	CASSLSNVLDTQYF	TGTGCCAGCAGCTTATCAAACGTTTTAGATACGCAGTATTTT
many	TRBD1	TRBJ1-2	TRBV7-2	CASSLYSPGQGPINYGYTF	TGTGCCAGCAGCTTATATAGCCCCGGACAGGGTCCTATTAACTATGGCTACACCTTC
many	TRBD1	TRBJ2-7	TRBV6-5	CASSYPGQGPYEQYF	TGTGCCAGCAGTTACCCGGGACAGGGCCCCTACGAGCAGTACTTC
few	.	TRBJ1-6	TRBV7-3	CASSLVELGRINSPLHF	TGTGCCAGCAGCTTAGTGGAGTTGGGACGGATTAATTCACCCCTCCACTTT
few	TRBD1	TRBJ2-3	TRBV6-1	CASSEGTGHVSTDTQYF	TGTGCCAGCAGTGAAGGGACAGGCCACGTTAGCACAGATACGCAGTATTTT
many	TRBD1	TRBJ2-1	TRBV7-9	CASSARDRDNEQFF	TGTGCCAGCAGCGCCCGGGACAGAGACAATGAGCAGTTCTTC
.	.	TRBJ2-5	TRBV7-9	CASSSLAPSVLQETQYF	TGTGCCAGCAGCTCCTTAGCCCCTAGCGTCTTACAAGAGACCCAGTACTTC
many	.	TRBJ2-7	TRBV7-9	CASGQDRSYEQYF	TGTGCCAGCGGGCAAGACCGAAGCTACGAGCAGTACTTC
.	.	TRBJ1-2	TRBV5-4	CASSFPTGGGGYTF	TGTGCCAGCAGCTTCCCGACAGGTGGGGGTGGCTACACCTTC
few	TRBD1	TRBJ2-1	TRBV2	CASSDPGQGAYYNEQFF	TGTGCCAGCAGTGACCCCGGGCAGGGGGCTTACTACAATGAGCAGTTCTTC
.	TRBD2	TRBJ2-2	TRBV6-1	CASSEITGGAGELFF	TGTGCCAGCAGTGAGATCACCGGGGGGGCCGGGGAGCTGTTTTTT
.	.	TRBJ1-5	TRBV4-1	CASSHGRVDQPQHF	TGCGCCAGCAGCCACGGCAGGGTGGATCAGCCCCAGCATTTT
few	TRBD1	TRBJ1-2	TRBV19	CASADGTGFANYGYTF	TGTGCCAGCGCCGACGGGACAGGCTTTGCTAACTATGGCTACACCTTC
.	.	TRBJ2-5	TRBV19	CASSSRDWYYLRETQYF	TGTGCCAGTAGTAGTCGGGACTGGTATTACCTTCGAGAGACCCAGTACTTC
.	.	TRBJ2-5	TRBV28	CASSLGHLQETQYF	TGTGCCAGCAGTTTAGGACACCTTCAAGAGACCCAGTACTTC
.	.	TRBJ2-3	TRBV6-8	CASQKHTQIEADTQYF	TGTGCCAGCCAGAAGCACACCCAAATCGAGGCAGATACGCAGTATTTT
.	.	TRBJ2-2	TRBV18	CASSLREDGGELFF	TGTGCCAGCTCACTCAGGGAAGATGGCGGGGAGCTGTTTTTT
few	TRBD1	TRBJ1-1	TRBV4-1	CASSNDRGTEAFF	TGCGCCAGCAGCAATGACAGGGGGACTGAAGCTTTCTTT
few	TRBD1	TRBJ2-1	TRBV24-1	CATSDTGQGSYNEQFF	TGTGCCACCAGTGACACAGGACAGGGATCCTACAATGAGCAGTTCTTC
.	.	TRBJ2-3	TRBV27	CASSLTQITDTQYF	TGTGCCAGCAGTTTAACACAGATCACAGATACGCAGTATTTT
few	.	TRBJ1-1	TRBV2	CASSRPATGVTEAFF	TGTGCCAGCAGTCGTCCGGCGACCGGGGTCACTGAAGCTTTCTTT
.	.	TRBJ1-2	TRBV29-1	CSVRDTYYGYTF	TGCAGCGTTCGGGACACTTACTATGGCTACACCTTC
.	.	TRBJ2-2	TRBV18	CASSPLDSTGELFF	TGTGCCAGCTCACCACTGGACAGTACCGGGGAGCTGTTTTTT
few	.	TRBJ2-7	TRBV7-2	CASSLGGTAYYEQYF	TGTGCCAGCAGCTTAGGGGGGACGGCCTACTACGAGCAGTACTTC
.	.	TRBJ1-2	TRBV12-3/TRBV12-4	CASSWGVLGYTF	TGTGCCAGCAGTTGGGGGGTCTTAGGCTACACCTTC
.	.	TRBJ2-2	TRBV27	CASSPGRPGELFF	TGTGCCAGCAGCCCTGGGAGGCCCGGGGAGCTGTTTTTT
.	TRBD2	TRBJ2-3	TRBV6-6	CASSTERGGRTDTQYF	TGTGCCAGCAGTACCGAGCGGGGGGGCCGCACAGATACGCAGTATTTT
.	.	TRBJ1-3	TRBV6-1	CASLLASGNTIYF	TGTGCCAGTTTACTTGCCTCTGGAAACACCATATATTTT
once	TRBD2	TRBJ2-7	TRBV6-6	CASSYLELAGPSYEQYF	TGTGCCAGCAGTTACTTAGAGTTAGCGGGTCCCTCCTACGAGCAGTACTTC
.	TRBD1	TRBJ2-3	TRBV5-8	CASSRGQGVTTDTQYF	TGTGCCAGCAGCAGGGGACAGGGGGTTACCACAGATACGCAGTATTTT
few	.	TRBJ2-3	TRBV6-1	CASSDGDTQYF	TGTGCCAGCAGTGATGGAGATACGCAGTATTTT
.	.	TRBJ2-2	TRBV7-9	CASEGGFSGELFF	TGTGCCAGCGAGGGGGGGTTCTCCGGGGAGCTGTTTTTT
many	TRBD2	TRBJ2-5	TRBV10-3	CAISESEAGQETQYF	TGTGCCATCAGTGAGTCGGAAGCGGGGCAAGAGACCCAGTACTTC
.	.	TRBJ2-5	TRBV7-1	CASTQGGEETQYF	TGTGCCAGCACCCAGGGGGGAGAAGAGACCCAGTACTTC
.	.	TRBJ2-3	TRBV10-1	CASSGGTGLADTQYF	TGCGCCAGCAGTGGAGGTACCGGGTTAGCAGATACGCAGTATTTT
.	.	TRBJ1-5	TRBV6-6	CASTLGGGGSQPQHF	TGTGCCAGCACCCTAGGGGGGGGGGGCAGTCAGCCCCAGCATTTT
.	TRBD1	TRBJ2-7	TRBV11-1	CASSLVEAGTGFYEQYF	TGTGCCAGCAGCTTAGTAGAGGCCGGGACAGGATTCTACGAGCAGTACTTC
.	TRBD1	TRBJ1-2	TRBV4-1	CASSQESGTGPYGYTF	TGCGCCAGCAGCCAGGAATCCGGGACAGGCCCCTATGGCTACACCTTC
once	TRBD2	TRBJ2-1	TRBV20-1	CSARDRAGGPGEQFF	TGCAGTGCTAGAGATAGGGCGGGGGGGCCTGGTGAGCAGTTCTTC